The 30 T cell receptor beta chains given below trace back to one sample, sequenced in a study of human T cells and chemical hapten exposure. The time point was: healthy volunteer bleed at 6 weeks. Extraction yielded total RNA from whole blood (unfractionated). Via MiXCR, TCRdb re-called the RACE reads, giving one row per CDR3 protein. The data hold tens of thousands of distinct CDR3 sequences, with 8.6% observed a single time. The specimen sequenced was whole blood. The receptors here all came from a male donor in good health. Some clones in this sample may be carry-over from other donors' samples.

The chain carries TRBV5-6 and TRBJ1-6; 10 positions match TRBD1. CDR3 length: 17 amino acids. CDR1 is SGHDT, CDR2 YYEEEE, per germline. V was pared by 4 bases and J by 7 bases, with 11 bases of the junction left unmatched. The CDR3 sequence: CASSQPGQGTRNSPLHF. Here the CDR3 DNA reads TGTGCCAGCAGCCAGCCGGGACAGGGGACTCGGAATTCACCCCTCCACTTT.

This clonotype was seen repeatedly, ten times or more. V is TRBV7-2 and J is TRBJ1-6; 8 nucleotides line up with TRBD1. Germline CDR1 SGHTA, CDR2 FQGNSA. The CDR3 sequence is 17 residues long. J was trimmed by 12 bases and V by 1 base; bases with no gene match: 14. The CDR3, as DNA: TGTGCCAGCAGCTTAGATAGACAGGGGTGGTTAGGTTTACCCCTCCACTTT. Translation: CASSLDRQGWLGLPLHF.

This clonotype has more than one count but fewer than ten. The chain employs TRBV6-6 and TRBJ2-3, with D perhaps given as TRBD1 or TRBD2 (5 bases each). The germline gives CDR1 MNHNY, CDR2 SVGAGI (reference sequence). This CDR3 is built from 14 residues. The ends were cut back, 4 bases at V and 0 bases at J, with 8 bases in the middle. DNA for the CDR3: TGTGCCAGCAGTTCCGGGGCCAGCACAGATACGCAGTATTTT. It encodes CASSSGASTDTQYF.

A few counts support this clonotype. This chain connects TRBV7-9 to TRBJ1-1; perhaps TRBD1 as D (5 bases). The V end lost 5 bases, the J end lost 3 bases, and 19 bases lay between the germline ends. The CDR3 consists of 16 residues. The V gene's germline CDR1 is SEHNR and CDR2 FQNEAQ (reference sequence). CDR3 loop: CASSTLTGPRDTEAFF. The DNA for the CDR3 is TGTGCCAGCAGCACCCTCACAGGCCCTAGAGACACTGAAGCTTTCTTT.

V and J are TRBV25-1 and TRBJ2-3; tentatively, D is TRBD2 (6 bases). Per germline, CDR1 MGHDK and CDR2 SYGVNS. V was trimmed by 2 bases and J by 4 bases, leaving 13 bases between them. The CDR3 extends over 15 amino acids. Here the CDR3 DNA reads TGTGCCAGCAGTGAACACGGGAGCTTACCAGATACGCAGTATTTT. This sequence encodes CASSEHGSLPDTQYF. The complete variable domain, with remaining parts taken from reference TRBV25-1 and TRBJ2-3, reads EADIYQTPRYLVIGTGKKITLECSQTMGHDKMYWYQQDPGMELHLIHYSYGVNSTEKGDLSSESTVSRIRTEHFPLTLESARPSHTSQYLCASSEHGSLPDTQYFGPGTRLTVL.

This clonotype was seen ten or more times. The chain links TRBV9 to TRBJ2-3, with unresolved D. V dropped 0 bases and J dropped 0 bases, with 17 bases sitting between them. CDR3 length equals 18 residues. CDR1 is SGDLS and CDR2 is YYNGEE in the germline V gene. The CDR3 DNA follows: TGTGCCAGCAGCGTAGTTACGGTGGGCGGATCTAGCACAGATACGCAGTATTTT. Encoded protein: CASSVVTVGGSSTDTQYF.

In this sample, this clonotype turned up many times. The CDR3 DNA is TGTGCCACCAGCAGAGAAGGGGGGGCCACAAGTGAGCAGTTCTTC. Translated, it gives CATSREGGATSEQFF. The chain joins TRBV15 to TRBJ2-1; tentative D call: TRBD2 (7 bases). The germline V and J ends were trimmed by 0 bases and 9 bases, with 15 bases remaining between them. The CDR3 has 15 residues. Germline V gene data show CDR1 as LNHNV and CDR2 as YYDKDF (reference sequence). Full variable domain (missing parts from reference TRBV15 and TRBJ2-1): DAMVIQNPRYQVTQFGKPVTLSCSQTLNHNVMYWYQQKSSQAPKLLFHYYDKDFNNEADTPDNFQSRRPNTSFCFLDIRSPGLGDTAMYLCATSREGGATSEQFFGPGTRLTVL.

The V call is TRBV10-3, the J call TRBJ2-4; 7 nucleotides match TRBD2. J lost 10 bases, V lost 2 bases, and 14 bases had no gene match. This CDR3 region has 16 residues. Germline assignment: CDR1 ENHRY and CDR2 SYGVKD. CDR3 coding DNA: TGTGCCATCAGTGAGCCTTGGGACTACCCTTCAGGTATTCAGTACTTC. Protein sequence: CAISEPWDYPSGIQYF.

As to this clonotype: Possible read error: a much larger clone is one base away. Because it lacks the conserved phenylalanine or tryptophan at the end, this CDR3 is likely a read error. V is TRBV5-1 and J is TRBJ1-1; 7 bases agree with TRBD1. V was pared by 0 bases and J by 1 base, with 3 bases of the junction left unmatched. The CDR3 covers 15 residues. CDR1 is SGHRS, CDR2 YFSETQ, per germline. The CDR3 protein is CASSLVQGQNTEAFS. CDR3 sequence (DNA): TGCGCCAGCAGCTTGGTACAGGGGCAGAACACTGAAGCTTTCTCT.

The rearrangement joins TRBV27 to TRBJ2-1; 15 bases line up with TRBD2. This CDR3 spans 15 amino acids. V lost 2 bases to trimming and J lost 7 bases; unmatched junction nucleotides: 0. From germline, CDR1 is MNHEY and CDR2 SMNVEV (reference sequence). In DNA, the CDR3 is TGTGCCAGCAGTTTAGGGACTAGCGGGGGGAATGAGCAGTTCTTC. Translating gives CASSLGTSGGNEQFF.

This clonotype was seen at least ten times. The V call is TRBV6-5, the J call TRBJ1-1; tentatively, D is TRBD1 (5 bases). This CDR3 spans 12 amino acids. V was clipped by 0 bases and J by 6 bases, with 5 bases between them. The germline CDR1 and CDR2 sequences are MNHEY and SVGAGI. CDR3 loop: CASSYSGAEAFF. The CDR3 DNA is TGTGCCAGCAGTTACTCAGGGGCTGAAGCTTTCTTT.

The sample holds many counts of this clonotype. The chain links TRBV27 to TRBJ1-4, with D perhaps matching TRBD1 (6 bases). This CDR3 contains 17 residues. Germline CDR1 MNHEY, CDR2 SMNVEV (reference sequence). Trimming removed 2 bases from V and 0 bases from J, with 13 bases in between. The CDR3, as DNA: TGTGCCAGCAGTTTAAGGGGGGCCCTACCAACTAATGAAAAACTGTTTTTT. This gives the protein CASSLRGALPTNEKLFF.

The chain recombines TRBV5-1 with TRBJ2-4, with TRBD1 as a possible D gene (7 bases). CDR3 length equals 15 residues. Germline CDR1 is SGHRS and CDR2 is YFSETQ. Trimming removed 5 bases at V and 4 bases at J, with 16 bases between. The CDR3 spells CASSFAGTDKNIQYF. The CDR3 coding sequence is TGCGCCAGCAGTTTTGCGGGGACAGATAAAAACATTCAGTACTTC.

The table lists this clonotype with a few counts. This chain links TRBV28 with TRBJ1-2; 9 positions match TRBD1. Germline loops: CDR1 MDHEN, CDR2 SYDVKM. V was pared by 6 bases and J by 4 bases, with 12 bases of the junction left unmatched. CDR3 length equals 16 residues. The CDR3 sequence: CASSTGGLMRIYGYTF. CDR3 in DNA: TGTGCCAGCAGCACAGGGGGCCTCATGAGAATCTATGGCTACACCTTC.

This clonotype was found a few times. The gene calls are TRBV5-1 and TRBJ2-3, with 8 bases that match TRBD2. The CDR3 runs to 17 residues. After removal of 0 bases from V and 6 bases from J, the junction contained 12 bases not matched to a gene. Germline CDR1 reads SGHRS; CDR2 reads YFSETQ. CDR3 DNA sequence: TGCGCCAGCAGCTTGGTGACTAGCGACGGGAGAATGGATACGCAGTATTTT. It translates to CASSLVTSDGRMDTQYF.

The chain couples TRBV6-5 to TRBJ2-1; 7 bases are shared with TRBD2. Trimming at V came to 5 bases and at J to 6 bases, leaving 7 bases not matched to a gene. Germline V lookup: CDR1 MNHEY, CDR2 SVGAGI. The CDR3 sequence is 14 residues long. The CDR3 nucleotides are TGTGCCAGCAGTACCCCGACGGGGGGCAATGAGCAGTTCTTC. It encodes CASSTPTGGNEQFF.

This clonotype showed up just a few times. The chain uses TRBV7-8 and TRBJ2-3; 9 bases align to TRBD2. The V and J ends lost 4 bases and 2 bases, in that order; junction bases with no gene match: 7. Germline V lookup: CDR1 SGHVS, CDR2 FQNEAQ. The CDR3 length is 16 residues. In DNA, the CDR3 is TGTGCCAGCAGCTCACTAGCGGGCGGCTTCACAGATACGCAGTATTTT. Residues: CASSSLAGGFTDTQYF.

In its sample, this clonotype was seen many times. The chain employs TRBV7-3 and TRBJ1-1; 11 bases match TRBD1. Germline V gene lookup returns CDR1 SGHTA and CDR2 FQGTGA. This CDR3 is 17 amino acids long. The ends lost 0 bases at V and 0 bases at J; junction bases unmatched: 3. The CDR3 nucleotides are TGTGCCAGCAGCTTAACGGGGACAGGGGGGATGAACACTGAAGCTTTCTTT. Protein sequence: CASSLTGTGGMNTEAFF.

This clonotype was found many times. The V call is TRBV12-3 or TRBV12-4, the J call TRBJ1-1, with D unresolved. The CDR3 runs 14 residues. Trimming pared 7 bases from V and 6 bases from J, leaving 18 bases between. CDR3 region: CASNTFGRLAEAFF. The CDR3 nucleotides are TGTGCCAGCAACACTTTCGGTAGGCTGGCTGAAGCTTTCTTT.

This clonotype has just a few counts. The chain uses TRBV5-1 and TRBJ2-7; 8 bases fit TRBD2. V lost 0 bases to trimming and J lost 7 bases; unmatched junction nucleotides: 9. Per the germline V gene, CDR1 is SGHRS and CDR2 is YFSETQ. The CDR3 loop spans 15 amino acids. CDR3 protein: CASSLVETSEGEQYF. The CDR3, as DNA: TGCGCCAGCAGCTTGGTCGAGACTAGCGAAGGGGAGCAGTACTTC.

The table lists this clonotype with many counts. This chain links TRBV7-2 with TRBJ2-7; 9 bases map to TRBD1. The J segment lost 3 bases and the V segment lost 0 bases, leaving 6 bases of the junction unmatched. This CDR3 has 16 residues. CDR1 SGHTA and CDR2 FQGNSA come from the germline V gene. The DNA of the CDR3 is TGTGCCAGCAGCTTAGCGCTAGGGACAGGGAACTACGAGCAGTACTTC. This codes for CASSLALGTGNYEQYF.

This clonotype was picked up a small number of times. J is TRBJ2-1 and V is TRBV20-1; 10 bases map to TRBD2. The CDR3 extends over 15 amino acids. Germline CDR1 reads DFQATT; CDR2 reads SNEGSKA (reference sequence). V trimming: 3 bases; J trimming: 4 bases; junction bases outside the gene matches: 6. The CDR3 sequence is CSARPLAGEYNEQFF. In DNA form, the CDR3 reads TGCAGTGCTAGGCCTCTAGCGGGAGAGTACAATGAGCAGTTCTTC.

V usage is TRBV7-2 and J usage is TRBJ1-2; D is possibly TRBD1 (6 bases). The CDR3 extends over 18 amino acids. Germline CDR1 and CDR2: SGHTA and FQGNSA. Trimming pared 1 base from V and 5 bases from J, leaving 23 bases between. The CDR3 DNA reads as TGTGCCAGCAGCTTAGATTGGGTCGGGGGCAGCTCGAGATATGGCTACACCTTC. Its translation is CASSLDWVGGSSRYGYTF.

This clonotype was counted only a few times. The CDR3 DNA reads as TGCAGCGTTGAAGATTGGGACAGGCCTCAAGAGACCCAGTACTTC. This sequence encodes CSVEDWDRPQETQYF. The rearrangement links TRBV29-1 to TRBJ2-5, with 8 bases identical to TRBD1. The CDR3 extends over 15 amino acids. Germline V gene lookup returns CDR1 SQVTM and CDR2 ANQGSEA. V lost 0 bases and J lost 2; bases outside the gene matches: 5.

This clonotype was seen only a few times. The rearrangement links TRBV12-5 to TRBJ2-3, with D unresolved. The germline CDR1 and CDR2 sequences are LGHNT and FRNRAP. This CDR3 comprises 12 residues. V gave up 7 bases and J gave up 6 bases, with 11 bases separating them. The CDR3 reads CASALGRDTQYF. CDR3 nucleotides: TGTGCTAGTGCCCTTGGCCGGGATACGCAGTATTTT.

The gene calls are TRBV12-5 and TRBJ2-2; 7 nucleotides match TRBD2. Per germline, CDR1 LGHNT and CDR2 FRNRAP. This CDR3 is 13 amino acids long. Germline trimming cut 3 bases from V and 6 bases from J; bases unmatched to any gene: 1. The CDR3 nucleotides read TGTGCTAGTGGTTTAAGCGGGGCCGGGGAGCTGTTTTTT. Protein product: CASGLSGAGELFF.

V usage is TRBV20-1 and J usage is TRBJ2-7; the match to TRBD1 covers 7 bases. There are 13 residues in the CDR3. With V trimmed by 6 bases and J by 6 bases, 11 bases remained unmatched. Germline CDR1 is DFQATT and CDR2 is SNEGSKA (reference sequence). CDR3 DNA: TGCAGTGCCCCGGGTAGGGGGCAGGTCGAGCAGTACTTC. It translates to CSAPGRGQVEQYF.

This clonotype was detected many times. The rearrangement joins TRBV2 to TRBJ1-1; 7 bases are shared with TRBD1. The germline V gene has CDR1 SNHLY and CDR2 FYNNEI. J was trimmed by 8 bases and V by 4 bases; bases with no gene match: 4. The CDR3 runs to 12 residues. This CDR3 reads CASSGTGPEAFF. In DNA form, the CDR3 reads TGTGCCAGCAGTGGGACAGGACCCGAAGCTTTCTTT.

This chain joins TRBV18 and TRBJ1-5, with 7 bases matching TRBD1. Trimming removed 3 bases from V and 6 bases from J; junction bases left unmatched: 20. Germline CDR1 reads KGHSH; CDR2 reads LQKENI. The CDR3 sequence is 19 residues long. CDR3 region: CASSPQNAPRDSIAQPQHF. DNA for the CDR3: TGTGCCAGCTCACCGCAGAACGCCCCCCGGGACAGTATTGCTCAGCCCCAGCATTTT.

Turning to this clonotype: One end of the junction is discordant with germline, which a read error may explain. The CDR3 is CASSYLQGVGNPDSYNEQSF. The DNA of the CDR3 is TGTGCCAGCAGTTACTTACAGGGGGTCGGCAACCCCGACTCCTACAATGAGCAGTCCTTC. The chain employs TRBV6-2 or TRBV6-3 and TRBJ2-1; 8 bases match TRBD1. The CDR3 extends over 20 amino acids. Germline values: CDR1 MNHEY, CDR2 SVGEGT.